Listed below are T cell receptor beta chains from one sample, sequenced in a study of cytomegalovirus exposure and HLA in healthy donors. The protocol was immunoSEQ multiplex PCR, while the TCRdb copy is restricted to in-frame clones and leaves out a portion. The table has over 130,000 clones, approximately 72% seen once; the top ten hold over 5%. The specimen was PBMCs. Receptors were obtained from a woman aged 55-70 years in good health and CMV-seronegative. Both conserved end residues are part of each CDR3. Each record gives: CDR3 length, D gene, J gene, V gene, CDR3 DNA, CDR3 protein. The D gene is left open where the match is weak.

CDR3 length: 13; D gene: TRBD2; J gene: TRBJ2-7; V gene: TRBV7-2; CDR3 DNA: TGTGCCAGCAGCTTTGTTGGGGGGGACGAGCAGTACTTC; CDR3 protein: CASSFVGGDEQYF